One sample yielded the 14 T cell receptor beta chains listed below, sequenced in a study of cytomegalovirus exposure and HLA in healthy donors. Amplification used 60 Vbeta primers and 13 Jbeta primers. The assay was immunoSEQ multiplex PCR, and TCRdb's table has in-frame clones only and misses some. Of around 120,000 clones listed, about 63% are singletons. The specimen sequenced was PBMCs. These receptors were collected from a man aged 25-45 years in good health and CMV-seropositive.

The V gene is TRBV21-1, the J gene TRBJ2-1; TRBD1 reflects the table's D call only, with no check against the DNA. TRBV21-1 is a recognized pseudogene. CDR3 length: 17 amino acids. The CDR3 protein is CASSTRGRAESYNEQFF. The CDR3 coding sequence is TGTGCCAGCAGCACGAGAGGCAGGGCAGAGAGTTACAATGAGCAGTTCTTC.

The DNA of the CDR3 is TGTGCCAGCAGCTTAACTAGCAGGGGGCAGAACACCGGGGAGCTGTTTTTT. Translated: CASSLTSRGQNTGELFF. The chain recombines TRBV7-3 with TRBJ2-2; 8 nucleotides align to TRBD1. Germline V CDR1 and CDR2: SGHTA, FQGTGA. The CDR3 is 17 residues long. V gave up 0 bases and J gave up 1 base; unmatched junction bases: 4.

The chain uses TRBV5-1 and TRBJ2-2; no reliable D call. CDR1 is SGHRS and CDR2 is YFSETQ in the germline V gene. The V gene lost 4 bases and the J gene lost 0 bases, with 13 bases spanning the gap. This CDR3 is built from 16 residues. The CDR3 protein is CASSPALNSNTGELFF. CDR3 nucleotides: TGCGCCAGCAGCCCCGCCCTAAACTCGAACACCGGGGAGCTGTTTTTT.

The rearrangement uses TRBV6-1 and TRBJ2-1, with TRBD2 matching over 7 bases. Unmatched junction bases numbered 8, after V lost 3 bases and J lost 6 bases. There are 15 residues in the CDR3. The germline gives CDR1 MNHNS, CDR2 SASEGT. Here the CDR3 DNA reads TGTGCCAGCAGTGATAAAGCGGGAATTATCAATGAGCAGTTCTTC. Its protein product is CASSDKAGIINEQFF.

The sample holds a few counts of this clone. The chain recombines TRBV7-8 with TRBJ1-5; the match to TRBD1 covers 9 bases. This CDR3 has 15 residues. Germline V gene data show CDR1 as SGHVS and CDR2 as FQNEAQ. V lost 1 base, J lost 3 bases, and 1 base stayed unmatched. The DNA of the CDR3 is TGTGCCAGCAGCTTAGGACAGGGGGACAATCAGCCCCAGCATTTT. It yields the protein CASSLGQGDNQPQHF.

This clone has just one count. CDR3 DNA: TGTGCCAGCAGCTTGGCACCTCAGGGGATCTACGAGCAGTACTTC. Protein product: CASSLAPQGIYEQYF. The J gene is TRBJ2-5, the V gene TRBV5-6, with D possibly matching TRBD1 (6 bases). The end of the DNA fits TRBJ2-7 better, so the J call may be wrong. Germline V gene data show CDR1 as SGHDT and CDR2 as YYEEEE. CDR3 length equals 15 residues.

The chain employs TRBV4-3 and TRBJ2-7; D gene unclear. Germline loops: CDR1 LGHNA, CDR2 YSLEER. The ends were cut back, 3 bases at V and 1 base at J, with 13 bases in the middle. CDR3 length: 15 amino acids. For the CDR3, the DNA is TGCGCCAGCAGCCAGCAACATTCCCTTTCCTACGAGCAGTACTTC. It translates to CASSQQHSLSYEQYF.

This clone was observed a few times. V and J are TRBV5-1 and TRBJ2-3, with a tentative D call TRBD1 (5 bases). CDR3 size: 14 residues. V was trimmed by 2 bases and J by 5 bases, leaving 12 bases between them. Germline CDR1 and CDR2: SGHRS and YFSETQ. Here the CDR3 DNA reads TGCGCCAGCAGCTTTGGGCAGGGCGGAGATACGCAGTATTTT. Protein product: CASSFGQGGDTQYF.

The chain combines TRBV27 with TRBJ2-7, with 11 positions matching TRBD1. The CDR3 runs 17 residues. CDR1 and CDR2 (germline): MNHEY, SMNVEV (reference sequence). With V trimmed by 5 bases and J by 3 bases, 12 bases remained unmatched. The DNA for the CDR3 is TGTGCCAGCAGTCGTCGGACAGGGGGCATAAGTTTCTACGAGCAGTACTTC. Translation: CASSRRTGGISFYEQYF.

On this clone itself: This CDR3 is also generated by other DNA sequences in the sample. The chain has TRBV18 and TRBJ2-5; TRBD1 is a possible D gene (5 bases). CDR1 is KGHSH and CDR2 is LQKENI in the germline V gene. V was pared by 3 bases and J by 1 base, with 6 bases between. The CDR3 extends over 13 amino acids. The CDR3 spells CASSPTVQETQYF. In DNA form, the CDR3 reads TGTGCCAGCTCACCGACAGTCCAAGAGACCCAGTACTTC. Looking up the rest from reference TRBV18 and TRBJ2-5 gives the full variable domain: NAGVMQNPRHLVRRRGQEARLRCSPMKGHSHVYWYRQLPEEGLKFMVYLQKENIIDESGMPKERFSAEFPKEGPSILRIQQVVRGDSAAYFCASSPTVQETQYFGPGTRLLVL.

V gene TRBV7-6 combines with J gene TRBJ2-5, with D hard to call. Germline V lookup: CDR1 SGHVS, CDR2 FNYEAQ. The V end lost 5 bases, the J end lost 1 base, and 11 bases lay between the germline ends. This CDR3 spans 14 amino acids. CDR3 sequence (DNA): TGTGCCAGCAGCCCACGGTTCGGCCAAGAGACCCAGTACTTC. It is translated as CASSPRFGQETQYF. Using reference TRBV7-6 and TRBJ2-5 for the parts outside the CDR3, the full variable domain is GAGVSQSPRYKVTKRGQDVALRCDPISGHVSLYWYRQALGQGPEFLTYFNYEAQQDKSGLPNDRFSAERPEGSISTLTIQRTEQRDSAMYRCASSPRFGQETQYFGPGTRLLVL.

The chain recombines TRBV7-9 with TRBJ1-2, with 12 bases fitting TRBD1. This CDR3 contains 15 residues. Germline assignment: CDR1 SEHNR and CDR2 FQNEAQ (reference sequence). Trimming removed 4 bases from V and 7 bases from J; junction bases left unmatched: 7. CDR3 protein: CASSSAGTGGIGYTF. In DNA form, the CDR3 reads TGTGCCAGCAGCTCCGCCGGGACAGGGGGCATTGGCTACACCTTC.

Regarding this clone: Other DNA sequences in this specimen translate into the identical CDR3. This CDR3 is CASSPLAGGPNEQFF. In DNA, the CDR3 is TGTGCCAGCAGTCCTCTAGCGGGAGGGCCTAATGAGCAGTTCTTC. V gene TRBV14 combines with J gene TRBJ2-1, with TRBD2 identical over 12 bases. The CDR3 sequence is 15 residues long. Per the germline V gene, CDR1 is SGHDN and CDR2 is FVKESK. The J segment lost 7 bases and the V segment lost 6 bases, leaving 7 bases of the junction unmatched.

The CDR3: CASSPVGGTGGTGELFF. The CDR3 bases are TGTGCCAGCAGCCCCGTGGGCGGGACAGGGGGGACCGGGGAGCTGTTTTTT. The gene calls are TRBV5-4 and TRBJ2-2; the match to TRBD1 covers 11 bases. With 4 bases clipped from V and 5 bases from J, the junction kept 10 bases outside the gene matches. The CDR3 length is 17 residues. Germline V gives CDR1 SGHNT, CDR2 YYREEE (reference sequence).